This T cell receptor beta chain was recovered during a study of T cells in pancreatic ductal adenocarcinoma (dated by TCRdb to the late 2010s). Concerning the study at large: Surgically resected pancreatic ductal adenocarcinoma specimens were analyzed for the quantity, spatial distribution, and characteristics of both suppressive cells and tumor-infiltrating CD8+ T cells, an effort aimed at clarifying the adaptive T-cell response occurring naturally. The investigation overall reported the following: Because most pancreatic cancer patients present with inoperable disease, the resected cohort was biased toward the minority with early-stage disease. Comparisons of clonality between tumor and blood may be biased because tumors are enriched in CD45RO+ effector T cells rather than naive T cells, which biases the comparison toward lower diversity. T-cell clonality did not differ significantly between tumor and blood, with mean clonality around 0.1 in tumors and less than 0.08 in blood. More total productive templates and 7.5 to 9-fold more unique clonotypes were found in blood samples than in tumor samples.

The pancreatic ductal adenocarcinoma patients who were selected had gone through surgery without receiving any neoadjuvant therapy. Resected tumor tissue was collected immediately after surgery into ice-cold media and a portion was flash frozen for DNA and RNA. Using the DNeasy Blood and Tissue Kit along with Proteinase K and RNase treatment, genomic DNA was extracted from roughly 7 PBMC specimens and roughly nine flash-frozen tumor specimens. As for this clone: Its antigen remains undetermined. No base quality values were provided; no much bigger clone lies one nucleotide off.

TCR beta CDR3 regions were amplified from genomic DNA using the immunoSEQ hsTCRB kit. High-throughput TRB CDR3 sequencing was performed on an Illumina HiSeq system. On the study's bioinformatics: Sequencing reads were analyzed with the immunoSEQ software, and nonproductive sequences with premature stops or frame-shifts were excluded. Clonality of the repertoire was calculated as one minus Shannon entropy normalized by log2 of the number of unique productive sequences. TCRdb took this table from immuneACCESS and kept in-frame rearrangements with V and J called. Such tables lack part of the clones; where checked against another copy, unresolved V genes explain under half of the gap, and the rest is unexplained. D and trimming come from the DNA, and the V and J calls and clone size come from that table. Here the sample has 8,500 to 9,500 clones; roughly two thirds occur a single time. The ten largest clones represent around 26% of the sample.

From its cysteine to its phenylalanine, the CDR3 spans 15 amino acids. Just the 45-base CDR3 DNA is kept, in frame starting at base 1. The origin of this receptor is a human donor with pancreatic ductal adenocarcinoma. Specimen: pancreatic tumor tissue. The sequence links TRBV21-1 to TRBJ1-2; the D call of TRBD1 is as the table states it, not checked on the DNA. TRBV21-1 is given as a pseudogene. For the CDR3, the sequence is CASSKDAGGNYGYTF. DNA sequence: TGTGCCAGCAGCAAAGATGCAGGGGGGAACTATGGCTACACCTTC.